This T cell receptor beta chain was retrieved from a study of blood T cell repertoires in COVID-19. Across the study: T cells, B-cell-depleted T cells, or PBMCs supplied cDNA or gDNA.

Produced via immunoSEQ multiplex PCR; TCRdb's table is partial and in-frame only. The table lists around 390,000 clones, about 87% of them singletons. Living in roughly 23 US areas, the participants were between about 18 and 95 years of age. This TCR was recovered from a woman in her forties or fifties who had recovered from COVID-19. Sequences were obtained from PBMCs or T cells enriched from blood (not recorded which).

The CDR3 DNA is TGTGCCAGCAGCGCCTATACAGAGCAGAACACTGAAGCTTTCTTT. It yields the protein CASSAYTEQNTEAFF. V usage is TRBV13 and J usage is TRBJ1-1; D is undetermined. Trimming took off 5 bases at V and 1 base at J, with 14 bases between the two ends. CDR1 and CDR2 from the germline V gene are PRHDT and FYEKMQ (reference sequence). The CDR3 length is 15 residues.